This T cell receptor (beta chain) was identified during a study of shared clonotypes between healthy human individuals. Assay used: immunoSEQ multiplex PCR; TCRdb lists only in-frame clones, some missing. The sample includes fewer than 550,000 clones, over 60% seen only once; the top ten take roughly an eighth. V was cut by 2 bases and J by 4 bases, with 10 bases left in between. Germline assignment: CDR1 SGHVS and CDR2 FQNEAQ. The CDR3 extends over 14 amino acids. The TCR originated in a woman aged 40 to 55 in good health. Some clones in this sample may be carry-over from other donors' samples. The sample consisted of PBMCs. The chain uses TRBV7-8 and TRBJ2-3; D possibly corresponds to TRBD1 (5 bases). CDR3 DNA sequence: TGTGCCAGCAGCTTATTAAGGGGTGCAGATACGCAGTATTTT. Its translation is CASSLLRGADTQYF.